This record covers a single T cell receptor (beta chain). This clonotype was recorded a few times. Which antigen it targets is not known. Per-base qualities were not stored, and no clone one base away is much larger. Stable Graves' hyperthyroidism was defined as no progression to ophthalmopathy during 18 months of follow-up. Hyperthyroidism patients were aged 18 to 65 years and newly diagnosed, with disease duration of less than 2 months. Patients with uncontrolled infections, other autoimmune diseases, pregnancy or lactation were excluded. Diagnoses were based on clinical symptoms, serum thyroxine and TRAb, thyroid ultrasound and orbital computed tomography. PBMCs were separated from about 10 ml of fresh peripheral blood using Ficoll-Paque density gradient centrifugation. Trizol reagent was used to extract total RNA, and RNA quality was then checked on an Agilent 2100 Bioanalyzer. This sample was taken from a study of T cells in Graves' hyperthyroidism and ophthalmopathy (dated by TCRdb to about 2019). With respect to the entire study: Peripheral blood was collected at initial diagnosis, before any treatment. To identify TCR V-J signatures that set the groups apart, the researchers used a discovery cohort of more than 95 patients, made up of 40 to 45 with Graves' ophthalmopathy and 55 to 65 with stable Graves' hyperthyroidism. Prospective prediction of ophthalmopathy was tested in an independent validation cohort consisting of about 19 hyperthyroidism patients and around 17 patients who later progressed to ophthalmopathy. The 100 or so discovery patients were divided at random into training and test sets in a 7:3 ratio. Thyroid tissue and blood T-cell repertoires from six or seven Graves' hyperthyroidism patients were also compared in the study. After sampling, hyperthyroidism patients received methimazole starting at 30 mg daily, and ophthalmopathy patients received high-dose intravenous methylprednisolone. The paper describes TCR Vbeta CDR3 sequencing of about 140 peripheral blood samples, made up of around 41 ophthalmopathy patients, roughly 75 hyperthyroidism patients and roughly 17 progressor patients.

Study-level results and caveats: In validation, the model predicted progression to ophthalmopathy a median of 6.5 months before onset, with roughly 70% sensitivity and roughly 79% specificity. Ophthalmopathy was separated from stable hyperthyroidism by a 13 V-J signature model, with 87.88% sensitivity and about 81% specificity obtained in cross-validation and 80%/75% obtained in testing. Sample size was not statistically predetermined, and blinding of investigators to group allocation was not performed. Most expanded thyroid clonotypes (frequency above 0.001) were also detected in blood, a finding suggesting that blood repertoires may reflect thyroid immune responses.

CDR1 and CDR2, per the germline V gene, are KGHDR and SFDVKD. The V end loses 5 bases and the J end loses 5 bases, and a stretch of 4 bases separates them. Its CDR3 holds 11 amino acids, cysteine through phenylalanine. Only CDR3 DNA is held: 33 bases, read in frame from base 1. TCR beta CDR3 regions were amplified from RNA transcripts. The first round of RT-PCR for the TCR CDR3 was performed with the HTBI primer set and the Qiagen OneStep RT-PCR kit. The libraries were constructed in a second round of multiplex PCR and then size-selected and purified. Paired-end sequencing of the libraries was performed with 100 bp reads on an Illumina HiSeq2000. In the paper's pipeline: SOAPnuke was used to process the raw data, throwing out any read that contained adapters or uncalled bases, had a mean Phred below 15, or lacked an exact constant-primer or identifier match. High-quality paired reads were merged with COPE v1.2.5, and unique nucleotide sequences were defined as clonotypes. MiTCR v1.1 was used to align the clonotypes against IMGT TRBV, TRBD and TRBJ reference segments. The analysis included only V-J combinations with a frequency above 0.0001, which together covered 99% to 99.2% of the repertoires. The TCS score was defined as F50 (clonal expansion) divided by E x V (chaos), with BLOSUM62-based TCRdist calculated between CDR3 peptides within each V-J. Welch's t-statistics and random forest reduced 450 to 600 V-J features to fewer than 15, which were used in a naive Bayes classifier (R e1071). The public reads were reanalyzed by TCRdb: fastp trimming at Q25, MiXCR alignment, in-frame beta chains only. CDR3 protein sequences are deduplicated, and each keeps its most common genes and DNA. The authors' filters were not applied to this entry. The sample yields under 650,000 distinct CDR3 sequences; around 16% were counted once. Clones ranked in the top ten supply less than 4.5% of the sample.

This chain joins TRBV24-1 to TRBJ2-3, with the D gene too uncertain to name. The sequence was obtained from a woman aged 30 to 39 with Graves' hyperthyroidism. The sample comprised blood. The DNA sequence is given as TGTGCCACCAGTGCGATAGATACGCAGTATTTT. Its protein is CATSAIDTQYF.